This is a list of T cell receptor beta chains from one sample in a study of T cell responses to AZD1222 COVID-19 vaccine. Sequenced by immunoSEQ multiplex PCR; TCRdb stores in-frame clones only, minus some. The data contain 75,000 to 100,000 clones, roughly 86% of them seen just once; the ten biggest clones take up roughly 6%. The sequences come from peripheral blood, collected on day 0 of AZD1222 vaccination. These receptor sequences come from an adult in good health. CDR3s leave out the opening cysteine and the closing phenylalanine or tryptophan. The D gene is left open where the match is weak.

NA	TRBJ2-2	TRBV7-3	ASSLRPVGPSTNTGELF
TRBD2	TRBJ2-7	TRBV11-2	ASSPPFASGRIHEQY
NA	TRBJ2-5	TRBV28	ASSPPRETQY
NA	TRBJ2-3	TRBV27	ASTRRFGTDTQY
TRBD1	TRBJ1-4	TRBV2	ASSSRQGSNEKLF
NA	TRBJ1-1	TRBV10-1	ASRGGLREWTEAF
NA	TRBJ2-7	TRBV12-3/TRBV12-4	ASTAGNSYEQY
NA	TRBJ2-3	TRBV9	ASSGGSSTDTQY
TRBD1	TRBJ1-1	TRBV2	ASRRRGGNTEAF
TRBD1	TRBJ2-6	TRBV19	ASSIGPSGGTGANVLT
NA	TRBJ2-1	TRBV24-1	ATSDLGGRGQF
NA	TRBJ2-7	TRBV30	AWSWFHSYEQY
NA	TRBJ1-6	TRBV27	ASKWGYNSPLH
NA	TRBJ1-4	TRBV18	ASSPRGNEKLF
NA	TRBJ2-5	TRBV7-2	ASSFVPPKLRETQY
NA	TRBJ1-5	TRBV28	ASSTPDGNQPQH
NA	TRBJ2-7	TRBV5-1	ASSLLPNEQY
NA	TRBJ1-6	TRBV25-1	ASSPLSGENSPLH
TRBD1	TRBJ1-4	TRBV7-2	ASSRDRMGEKLF
TRBD2	TRBJ2-5	TRBV19	ASTPSGGQETQY
TRBD1	TRBJ1-1	TRBV28	ASSFGTGTIGTEAF
NA	TRBJ1-1	TRBV6-5	ATGRTVMNTEAF
NA	TRBJ1-6	TRBV6-2/TRBV6-3	ASSYSRTPVITLH
NA	TRBJ2-3	TRBV7-2	ASSLGLDMRDTQY
TRBD1	TRBJ1-1	TRBV30	AWRSGQEYTEAF
NA	TRBJ1-2	TRBV5-4	ASSWDGNYGYT
NA	TRBJ1-2	TRBV6-2/TRBV6-3	ASSYSGMAYT
NA	TRBJ1-4	TRBV7-9	ASSLHTSTNEKLF
TRBD2	TRBJ2-3	TRBV28	ATTPSGSTDTQY
NA	TRBJ1-6	TRBV6-5	ASRITEDSPLH
NA	TRBJ2-7	TRBV7-3	ASGHDDRDYEQY
TRBD2	TRBJ2-3	TRBV24-1	ATSDLRAGGLRDTQY
NA	TRBJ1-1	TRBV19	ASSIGGGGNTEAF
NA	TRBJ1-3	TRBV3-1/TRBV3-2	ASSPIQNSGNTIY
TRBD2	TRBJ2-1	TRBV5-1	ASSLGLAGGGTNYNEQF
NA	TRBJ1-6	TRBV14	ASSLKLNSPLH
NA	TRBJ2-5	TRBV27	ASSFIDSQETQY
NA	TRBJ1-1	TRBV4-3	ASSQAGEAVEAF
NA	TRBJ1-4	TRBV6-5	ASSLRQATKLF
NA	TRBJ2-2	TRBV5-1	ASSLEAGAGTGELF
NA	TRBJ1-4	TRBV28	ATFTLTEKLF
NA	TRBJ1-1	TRBV2	ASSEQTSNTEAF
NA	TRBJ1-5	TRBV7-8	ASSLDSYSNQPQH
TRBD2	TRBJ2-7	TRBV11-2	ASSGGGPAYEQY